This entry features one T cell receptor (beta chain) sequence. The length of the CDR3 is 14 residues. Germline CDR1 and CDR2: SGHDN and FVKESK. Trimming pared 1 base from V and 4 bases from J, leaving 8 bases between. In the study's own analysis: Estimated nucleated cell counts came from reference gene primer amplification. TCRdb keeps only in-frame clones here, not all; method: immunoSEQ multiplex PCR. Clone size and the V and J calls come from that table; the DNA yielded D and trimming. The table has about 240,000 clones, 75% to 85% seen once; the top ten hold around 12%. The data originate from a study of blood T cell repertoires in COVID-19. Study at large: Acute-phase and convalescent COVID-19 samples originated in the United States, Italy and Spain. PBMCs, B-cell-depleted T cells, or T cells provided the cDNA or gDNA that made up the material.

V usage is TRBV14 and J usage is TRBJ2-1; no clear D gene. The clonotype comes from a woman aged 55-70 years with active or convalescent COVID-19. Sequences were obtained from peripheral blood. The CDR3 loop is CASSQGPRYNEQFF. DNA for the CDR3: TGTGCCAGCAGCCAAGGCCCCAGGTACAATGAGCAGTTCTTC.